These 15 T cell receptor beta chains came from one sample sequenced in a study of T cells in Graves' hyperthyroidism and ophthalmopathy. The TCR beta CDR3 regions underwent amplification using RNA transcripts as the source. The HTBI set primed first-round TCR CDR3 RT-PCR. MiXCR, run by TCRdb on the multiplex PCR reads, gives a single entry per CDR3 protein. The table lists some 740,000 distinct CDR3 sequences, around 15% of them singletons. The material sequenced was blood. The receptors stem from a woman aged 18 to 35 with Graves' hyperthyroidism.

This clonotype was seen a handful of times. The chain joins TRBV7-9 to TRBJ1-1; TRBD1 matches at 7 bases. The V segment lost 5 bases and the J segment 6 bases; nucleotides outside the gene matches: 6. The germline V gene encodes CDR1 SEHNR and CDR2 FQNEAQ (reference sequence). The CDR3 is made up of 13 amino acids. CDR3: CASSLGTVAEAFF. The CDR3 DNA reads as TGTGCCAGCAGCCTAGGGACAGTCGCTGAAGCTTTCTTT.

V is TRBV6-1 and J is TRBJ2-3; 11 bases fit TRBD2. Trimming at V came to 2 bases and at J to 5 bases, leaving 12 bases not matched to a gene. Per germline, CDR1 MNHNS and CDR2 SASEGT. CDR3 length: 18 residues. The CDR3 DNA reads TGTGCCAGCAGTGAAAGACTAGCGACTAGCGGGACGATAGATACGCAGTATTTT. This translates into CASSERLATSGTIDTQYF.

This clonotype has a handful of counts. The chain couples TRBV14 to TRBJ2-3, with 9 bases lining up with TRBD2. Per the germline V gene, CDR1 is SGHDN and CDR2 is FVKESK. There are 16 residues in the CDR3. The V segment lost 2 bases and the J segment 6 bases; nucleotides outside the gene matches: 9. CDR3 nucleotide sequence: TGTGCCAGCAGCCAATACAAAGCGGGAGGTTTCGATACGCAGTATTTT. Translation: CASSQYKAGGFDTQYF.

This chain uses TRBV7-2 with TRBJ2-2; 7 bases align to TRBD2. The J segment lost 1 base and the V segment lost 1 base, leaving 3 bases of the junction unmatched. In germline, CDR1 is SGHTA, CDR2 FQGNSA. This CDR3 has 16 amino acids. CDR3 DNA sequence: TGTGCCAGCAGCTTAGTACCGGGAGGGAACACCGGGGAGCTGTTTTTT. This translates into CASSLVPGGNTGELFF.

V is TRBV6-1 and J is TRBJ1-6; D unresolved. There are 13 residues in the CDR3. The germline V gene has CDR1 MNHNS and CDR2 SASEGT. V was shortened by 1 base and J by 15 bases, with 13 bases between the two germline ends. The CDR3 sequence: CASSEGTHLHLHF. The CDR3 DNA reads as TGTGCCAGCAGTGAAGGGACCCACCTCCACCTCCACTTT.

The CDR3 DNA follows: TGTGCCTGGGAAGCCGCAGCGGCGGGCACCGGGGAGCTGTTTTTT. Translated: CAWEAAAAGTGELFF. The gene calls are TRBV30 and TRBJ2-2, with D maybe TRBD2 (5 bases). The CDR3 has 15 residues. Trimming cost V 5 bases and J 4 bases, with 17 bases left between them. Germline V gene lookup returns CDR1 GTSNPN and CDR2 SVGIG (reference sequence).

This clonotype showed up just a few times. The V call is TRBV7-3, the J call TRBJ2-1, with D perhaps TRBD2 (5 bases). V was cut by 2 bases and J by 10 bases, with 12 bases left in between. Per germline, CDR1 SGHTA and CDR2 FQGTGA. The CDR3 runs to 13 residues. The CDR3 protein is CASSLGPQREQFF. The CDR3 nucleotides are TGTGCCAGCAGCTTAGGGCCTCAGCGGGAGCAGTTCTTC.

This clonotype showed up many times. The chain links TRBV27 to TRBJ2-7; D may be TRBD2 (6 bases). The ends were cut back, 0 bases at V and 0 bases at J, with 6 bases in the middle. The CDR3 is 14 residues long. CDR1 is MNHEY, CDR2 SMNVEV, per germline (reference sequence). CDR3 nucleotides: TGTGCCAGCAGTTTATCGGGACTCTCCTACGAGCAGTACTTC. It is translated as CASSLSGLSYEQYF.

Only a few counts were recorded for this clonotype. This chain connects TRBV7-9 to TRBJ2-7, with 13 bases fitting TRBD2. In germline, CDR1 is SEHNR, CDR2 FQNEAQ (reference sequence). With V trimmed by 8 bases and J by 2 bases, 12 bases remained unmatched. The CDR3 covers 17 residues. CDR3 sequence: CASVLGTSGMPTYEQYF. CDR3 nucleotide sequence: TGTGCCAGCGTCCTCGGGACTAGCGGGATGCCAACCTACGAGCAGTACTTC.

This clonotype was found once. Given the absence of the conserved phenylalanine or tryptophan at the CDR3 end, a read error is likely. The DNA for the CDR3 is TGTGCCAGCCGACTACAGGGGAGAGAGACCCAGTACCTC. This codes for CASRLQGRETQYL. The J gene is TRBJ2-5, the V gene TRBV6-2 or TRBV6-3, with 7 bases identical to TRBD1. The CDR3 is 13 residues long. Germline assignment: CDR1 MNHEY and CDR2 SVGEGT. The V segment lost 8 bases and the J segment 4 bases; nucleotides outside the gene matches: 7.

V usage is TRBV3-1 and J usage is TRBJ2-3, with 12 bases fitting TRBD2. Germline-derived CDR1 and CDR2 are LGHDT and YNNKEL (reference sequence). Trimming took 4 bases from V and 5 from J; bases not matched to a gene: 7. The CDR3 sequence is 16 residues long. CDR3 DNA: TGTGCCAGCAGCCGACTAGCGGGAGAGGTACAAGATACGCAGTATTTT. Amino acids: CASSRLAGEVQDTQYF.

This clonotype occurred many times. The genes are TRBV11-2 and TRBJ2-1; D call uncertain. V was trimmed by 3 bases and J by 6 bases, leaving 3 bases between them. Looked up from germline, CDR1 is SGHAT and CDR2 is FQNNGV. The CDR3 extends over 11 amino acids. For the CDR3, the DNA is TGTGCCAGCAGCTTTTTCAATGAGCAGTTCTTC. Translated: CASSFFNEQFF.

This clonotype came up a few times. CDR3 in amino acids: CASSSNRGLAGTYNEQFF. The CDR3 DNA is TGTGCCAGCAGCTCCAACCGGGGACTAGCGGGAACTTACAATGAGCAGTTCTTC. The chain links TRBV7-9 to TRBJ2-1, with TRBD2 matching 13 bases. Per germline, CDR1 SEHNR and CDR2 FQNEAQ (reference sequence). The CDR3 length is 18 residues. Trimming took 4 bases from V and 4 from J; bases not matched to a gene: 10.

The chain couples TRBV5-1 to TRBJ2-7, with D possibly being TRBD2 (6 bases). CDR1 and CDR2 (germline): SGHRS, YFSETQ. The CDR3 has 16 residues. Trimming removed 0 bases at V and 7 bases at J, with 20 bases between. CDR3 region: CASSLEGRGYAREQYF. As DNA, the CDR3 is TGCGCCAGCAGCTTGGAAGGGCGGGGCTATGCGAGAGAGCAGTACTTC.

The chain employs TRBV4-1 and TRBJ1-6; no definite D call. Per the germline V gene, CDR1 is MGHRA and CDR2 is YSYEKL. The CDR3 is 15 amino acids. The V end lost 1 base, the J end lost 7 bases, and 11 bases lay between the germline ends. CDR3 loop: CASSQAEDANSPLHF. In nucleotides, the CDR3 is TGCGCCAGCAGCCAAGCCGAGGACGCGAATTCACCCCTCCACTTT.